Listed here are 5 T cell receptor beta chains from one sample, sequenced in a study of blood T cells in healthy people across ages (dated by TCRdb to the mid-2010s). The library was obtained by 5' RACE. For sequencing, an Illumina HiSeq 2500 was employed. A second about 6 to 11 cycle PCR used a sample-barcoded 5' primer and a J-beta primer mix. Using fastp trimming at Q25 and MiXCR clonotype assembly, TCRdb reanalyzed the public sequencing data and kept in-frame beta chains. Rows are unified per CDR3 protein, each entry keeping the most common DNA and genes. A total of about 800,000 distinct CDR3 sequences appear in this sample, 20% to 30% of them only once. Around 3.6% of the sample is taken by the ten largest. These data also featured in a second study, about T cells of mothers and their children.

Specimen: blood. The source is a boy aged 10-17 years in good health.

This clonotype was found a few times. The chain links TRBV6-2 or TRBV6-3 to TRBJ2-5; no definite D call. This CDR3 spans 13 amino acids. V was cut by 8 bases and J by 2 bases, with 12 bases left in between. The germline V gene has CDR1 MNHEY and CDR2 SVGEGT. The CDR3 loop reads CASGELSQETQYF. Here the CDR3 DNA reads TGTGCCAGCGGAGAGCTGAGTCAAGAGACCCAGTACTTC.

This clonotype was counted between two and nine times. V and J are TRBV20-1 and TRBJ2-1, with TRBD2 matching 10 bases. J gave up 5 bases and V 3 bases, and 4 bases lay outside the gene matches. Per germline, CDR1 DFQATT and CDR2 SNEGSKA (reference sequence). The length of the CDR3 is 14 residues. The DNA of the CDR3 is TGCAGTGCTAGTGCTAGCGGGGGAAACAATGAGCAGTTCTTC. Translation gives CSASASGGNNEQFF.

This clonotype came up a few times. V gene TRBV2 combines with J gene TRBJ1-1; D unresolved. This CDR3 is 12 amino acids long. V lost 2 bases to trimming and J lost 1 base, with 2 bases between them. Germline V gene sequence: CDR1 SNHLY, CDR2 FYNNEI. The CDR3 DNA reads TGTGCCAGCAGTGAACAGAACACTGAAGCTTTCTTT. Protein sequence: CASSEQNTEAFF.

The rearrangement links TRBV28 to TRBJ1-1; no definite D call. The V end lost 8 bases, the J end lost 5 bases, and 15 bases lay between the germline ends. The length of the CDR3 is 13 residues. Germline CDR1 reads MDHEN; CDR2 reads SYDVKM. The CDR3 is CASGQSVTTEAFF. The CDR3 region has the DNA TGTGCCAGCGGCCAATCTGTCACGACTGAAGCTTTCTTT.

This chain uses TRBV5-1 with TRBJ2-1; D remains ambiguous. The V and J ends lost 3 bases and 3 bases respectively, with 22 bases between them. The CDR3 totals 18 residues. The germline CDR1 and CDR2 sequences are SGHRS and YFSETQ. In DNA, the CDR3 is TGCGCCAGCAGCTATCAAGCCAGCCCAGAGTTGTACTACAATGAGCAGTTCTTC. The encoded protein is CASSYQASPELYYNEQFF.